The 23 T cell receptor beta chains given below trace back to one sample, sequenced in a study of T cell responses to AZD1222 COVID-19 vaccine. The table came from immunoSEQ multiplex PCR; TCRdb's copy has only in-frame clones and leaves some out. The sample contains about 180,000 clones, 85% to 90% of which appear only once. The material was peripheral blood, obtained on day 0 of AZD1222 vaccination. These receptors all stem from an adult in good health.

This sequence joins TRBV9 and TRBJ2-7; a weak D match, TRBD2 (6 bases). The CDR3 is 14 amino acids. Germline CDR1 and CDR2: SGDLS and YYNGEE. Trimming stripped 4 bases from V and 6 bases from J, with 17 bases between. CDR3 sequence: CASSPGLESGEQYF. The CDR3, as DNA: TGTGCCAGCAGCCCGGGACTGGAGTCTGGCGAGCAGTACTTC. Full variable domain (outside the CDR3, taken from reference TRBV9 and TRBJ2-7): DSGVTQTPKHLITATGQRVTLRCSPRSGDLSVYWYQQSLDQGLQFLIQYYNGEERAKGNILERFSAQQFPDLHSELNLSSLELGDSALYFCASSPGLESGEQYFGPGTRLTVT.

V is TRBV18 and J is TRBJ2-7; 7 bases align to TRBD1. Germline loops: CDR1 KGHSH, CDR2 LQKENI. After removal of 4 bases from V and 7 bases from J, the junction contained 7 bases not matched to a gene. CDR3 size: 13 residues. The CDR3 DNA reads TGTGCCAGCTCACGGGGACAGACCGAAGAGCAGTACTTC. It translates to CASSRGQTEEQYF.

V is TRBV7-2 and J is TRBJ2-1; no definite D call. Germline V gene data show CDR1 as SGHTA and CDR2 as FQGNSA. Trimming stripped 3 bases from V and 4 bases from J, with 4 bases between. This CDR3 region has 12 residues. CDR3 sequence reads: CASSFRYNEQFF. The CDR3 DNA sequence: TGTGCCAGCAGCTTCAGATACAATGAGCAGTTCTTC.

This clone came up a few times. The chain joins TRBV15 to TRBJ2-5; D perhaps matches TRBD2 (5 bases). Germline V gene data show CDR1 as LNHNV and CDR2 as YYDKDF (reference sequence). The CDR3 is 15 amino acids. V was trimmed by 4 bases and J by 2 bases, leaving 14 bases between them. CDR3 in DNA: TGTGCCACCAGCATTTACCGGGGATCTCAAGAGACCCAGTACTTC. Residues: CATSIYRGSQETQYF.

With regard to this clone: Other DNA sequences of this sample code for an identical CDR3. The V and J genes are TRBV6-5 and TRBJ1-3, with a tentative D call TRBD1 (5 bases). The CDR3 totals 15 residues. Germline V CDR1 and CDR2: MNHEY, SVGAGI. Trimming cost V 0 bases and J 0 bases, with 6 bases left between them. The CDR3 coding sequence is TGTGCCAGCAGTTACTCGCAGGGCTCTGGAAACACCATATATTTT. It specifies CASSYSQGSGNTIYF.

J is TRBJ1-2 and V is TRBV6-1, with D uncertain. Germline V lookup: CDR1 MNHNS, CDR2 SASEGT. Trimming removed 1 base at V and 0 bases at J, with 9 bases between. CDR3 length: 15 residues. As DNA, the CDR3 is TGTGCCAGCAGTGAAGGACGGATAACTAACTATGGCTACACCTTC. It specifies CASSEGRITNYGYTF.

The genes are TRBV6-5 and TRBJ1-6; no clear D. The CDR3 covers 13 residues. CDR1 and CDR2 (germline): MNHEY, SVGAGI. V dropped 0 bases and J dropped 8 bases, with 5 bases sitting between them. CDR3 region: CASSYSRDSPLHF. Written as DNA, the CDR3 is TGTGCCAGCAGTTACTCGAGGGATTCACCCCTCCACTTT.

This chain uses TRBV2 with TRBJ1-3, with D possibly being TRBD1 (5 bases). Trimming cost V 6 bases and J 2 bases, with 11 bases left between them. The germline gives CDR1 SNHLY, CDR2 FYNNEI. The CDR3 loop spans 14 amino acids. The CDR3 here is CASSRMGAGNTIYF. The DNA of the CDR3 is TGTGCCAGCAGCCGCATGGGGGCTGGAAACACCATATATTTT.

This sequence joins TRBV6-5 and TRBJ1-5; weak D call: TRBD1 (6 bases). Deletions cut 9 bases from V and 3 bases from J, with 12 bases between. This CDR3 is built from 13 residues. Germline CDR1 reads MNHEY; CDR2 reads SVGAGI. This CDR3 reads CASYRTVNQPQHF. The DNA for the CDR3 is TGTGCCAGTTACCGGACAGTCAATCAGCCCCAGCATTTT.

Concerning this clone itself: The same CDR3 is also encoded by other DNA sequences in this sample. The chain uses TRBV27 and TRBJ1-5; D is undetermined. Germline V CDR1 and CDR2: MNHEY, SMNVEV (reference sequence). V was cut by 6 bases and J by 1 base, with 10 bases left in between. This CDR3 comprises 14 residues. The CDR3 spells CASSFRGSNQPQHF. Here the CDR3 DNA reads TGTGCCAGCAGCTTTCGTGGGAGCAATCAGCCCCAGCATTTT.

This clone has only one observation. The chain couples TRBV12-3 or TRBV12-4 to TRBJ1-1; possible D gene TRBD1, 5 bases. The V gene lost 6 bases and the J gene lost 1 base, with 9 bases spanning the gap. This CDR3 has 13 residues. The CDR3, as DNA: TGTGCCAGCAGAGACACAGGGAACACTGAAGCTTTCTTT. It yields the protein CASRDTGNTEAFF.

The chain recombines TRBV5-6 with TRBJ2-2; D is uncertain. This CDR3 contains 16 residues. Trimming cost V 4 bases and J 2 bases, with 15 bases left between them. The germline V gene encodes CDR1 SGHDT and CDR2 YYEEEE. The CDR3 is CASSTTVGINTGELFF. The DNA of the CDR3 is TGTGCCAGCAGCACGACGGTGGGAATAAACACCGGGGAGCTGTTTTTT.

The V gene is TRBV18, the J gene TRBJ2-5, with a possible D match to TRBD2 (5 bases). Trimming took off 0 bases at V and 5 bases at J, with 7 bases between the two ends. CDR1 and CDR2 (germline): KGHSH, LQKENI. The CDR3 has 13 amino acids. CDR3 nucleotides: TGTGCCAGCTCACCACCGAGCGGCGAGACCCAGTACTTC. Its translation is CASSPPSGETQYF.

The rearrangement joins TRBV2 to TRBJ1-4; TRBD1 might be the D (5 bases). CDR3 size: 15 residues. Germline V gene lookup returns CDR1 SNHLY and CDR2 FYNNEI. V shed 3 bases and J shed 2 bases, with 10 bases lying between them. In nucleotides, the CDR3 is TGTGCCAGCAGTGAGGGGGAGACGACTAATGAAAAACTGTTTTTT. Amino acid sequence: CASSEGETTNEKLFF. The whole variable domain, remainder taken from reference TRBV2 and TRBJ1-4, is EPEVTQTPSHQVTQMGQEVILRCVPISNHLYFYWYRQILGQKVEFLVSFYNNEISEKSEIFDDQFSVERPDGSNFTLKIRSTKLEDSAMYFCASSEGETTNEKLFFGSGTQLSVL.

This clone appeared a single time. The chain joins TRBV5-1 to TRBJ2-5; D remains ambiguous. Germline V gene lookup returns CDR1 SGHRS and CDR2 YFSETQ. V lost 0 bases and J lost 2, with 20 bases in between. The CDR3 covers 18 residues. The DNA for the CDR3 is TGCGCCAGCAGCTTGGTGGGAAAGATCCAAGACTTTCAAGAGACCCAGTACTTC. It is translated as CASSLVGKIQDFQETQYF.

The chain combines TRBV2 with TRBJ2-7; 12 bases line up with TRBD2. Germline CDR1 and CDR2: SNHLY and FYNNEI. With V trimmed by 5 bases and J by 0 bases, 5 bases remained unmatched. The CDR3 consists of 16 residues. CDR3 in DNA: TGTGCCAGCAGTACTAGCGGGGGGTCCCACTCCTACGAGCAGTACTTC. Amino acid sequence: CASSTSGGSHSYEQYF.

The rearrangement uses TRBV2 and TRBJ2-2; D not resolved. CDR3 size: 12 residues. The V end lost 10 bases, the J end lost 2 bases, and 8 bases lay between the germline ends. The germline gives CDR1 SNHLY, CDR2 FYNNEI. The CDR3 DNA sequence: TGTGCCAAGCAGGAAAACACCGGGGAGCTGTTTTTT. It encodes CAKQENTGELFF.

The chain couples TRBV19 to TRBJ2-1, with TRBD1 identical over 7 bases. The CDR3 is 12 residues long. The V gene's germline CDR1 is LNHDA and CDR2 SQIVND (reference sequence). After removal of 6 bases from V and 4 bases from J, the junction contained 0 bases not matched to a gene. The CDR3 DNA sequence: TGTGCCAGTAGGACAGGGTACAATGAGCAGTTCTTC. It translates to CASRTGYNEQFF.

This chain connects TRBV30 to TRBJ1-5, with D uncertain. The V end lost 0 bases, the J end lost 9 bases, and 12 bases lay between the germline ends. This CDR3 is 13 amino acids long. Per germline, CDR1 GTSNPN and CDR2 SVGIG (reference sequence). CDR3 in amino acids: CAWSVVAEGPQHF. As DNA, the CDR3 is TGTGCCTGGAGTGTAGTAGCGGAGGGGCCCCAGCATTTT.

The chain carries TRBV9 and TRBJ2-7, with D maybe TRBD1 (6 bases). In germline, CDR1 is SGDLS, CDR2 YYNGEE. The CDR3 runs 13 residues. Trimming removed 2 bases at V and 5 bases at J, with 11 bases between. Here the CDR3 reads CASSVQGLDEQYF. The CDR3 coding sequence is TGTGCCAGCAGCGTCCAGGGGCTCGACGAGCAGTACTTC. Looking up the rest from reference TRBV9 and TRBJ2-7 gives the full variable domain: DSGVTQTPKHLITATGQRVTLRCSPRSGDLSVYWYQQSLDQGLQFLIQYYNGEERAKGNILERFSAQQFPDLHSELNLSSLELGDSALYFCASSVQGLDEQYFGPGTRLTVT.

This clone showed up just a few times. This rearrangement joins TRBV5-1 to TRBJ1-5; no clear D. Trimming removed 0 bases from V and 6 bases from J, with 7 bases in between. The CDR3 contains 13 residues. Germline loops: CDR1 SGHRS, CDR2 YFSETQ. The CDR3 reads CASSLAGGQPQHF. CDR3 coding DNA: TGCGCCAGCAGCTTGGCCGGCGGTCAGCCCCAGCATTTT.

The gene calls are TRBV7-2 and TRBJ1-1; D ambiguous. Trimming took off 4 bases at V and 0 bases at J, with 9 bases between the two ends. Germline V CDR1 and CDR2: SGHTA, FQGNSA. The CDR3 covers 14 residues. Here the CDR3 DNA reads TGTGCCAGCAGCTCGCAGATGATGAACACTGAAGCTTTCTTT. Amino acid sequence: CASSSQMMNTEAFF.

The rearrangement joins TRBV27 to TRBJ1-4, with no clear D. V shed 6 bases and J shed 6 bases, with 11 bases lying between them. Germline CDR1 MNHEY, CDR2 SMNVEV (reference sequence). The CDR3 contains 13 residues. The CDR3 here is CASRERGDEKLFF. CDR3 coding DNA: TGTGCCAGCAGGGAGCGGGGTGATGAAAAACTGTTTTTT.